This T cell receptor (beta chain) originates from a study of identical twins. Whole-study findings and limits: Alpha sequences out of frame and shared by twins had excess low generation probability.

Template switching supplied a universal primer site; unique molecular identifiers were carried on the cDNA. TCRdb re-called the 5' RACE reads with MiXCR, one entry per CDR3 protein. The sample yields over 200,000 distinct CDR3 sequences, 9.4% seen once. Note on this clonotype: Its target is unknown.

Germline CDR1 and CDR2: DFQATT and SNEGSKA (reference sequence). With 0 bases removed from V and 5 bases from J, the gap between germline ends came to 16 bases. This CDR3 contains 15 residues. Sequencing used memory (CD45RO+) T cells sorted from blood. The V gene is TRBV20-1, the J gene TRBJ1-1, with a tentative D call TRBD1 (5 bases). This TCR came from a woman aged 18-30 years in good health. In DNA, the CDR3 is TGCAGTGCTAGAGACCTTAGACAGAGTTGGACTGAAGCTTTCTTT. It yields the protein CSARDLRQSWTEAFF.